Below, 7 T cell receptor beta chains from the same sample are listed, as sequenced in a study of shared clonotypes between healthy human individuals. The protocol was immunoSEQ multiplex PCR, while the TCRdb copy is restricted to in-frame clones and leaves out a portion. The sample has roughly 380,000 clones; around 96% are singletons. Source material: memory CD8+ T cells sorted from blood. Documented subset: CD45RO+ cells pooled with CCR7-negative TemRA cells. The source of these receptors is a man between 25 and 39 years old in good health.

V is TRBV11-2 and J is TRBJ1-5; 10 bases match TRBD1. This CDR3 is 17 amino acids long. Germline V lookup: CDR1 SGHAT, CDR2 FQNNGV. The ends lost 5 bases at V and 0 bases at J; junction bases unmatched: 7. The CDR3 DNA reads TGTGCCAGCAGCGTGAGACAGGGGGCGCTTAGCAATCAGCCCCAGCATTTT. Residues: CASSVRQGALSNQPQHF. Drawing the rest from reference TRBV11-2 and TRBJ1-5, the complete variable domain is EAGVAQSPRYKIIEKRQSVAFWCNPISGHATLYWYQQILGQGPKLLIQFQNNGVVDDSQLPKDRFSAERLKGVDSTLKIQPAKLEDSAVYLCASSVRQGALSNQPQHFGDGTRLSIL.

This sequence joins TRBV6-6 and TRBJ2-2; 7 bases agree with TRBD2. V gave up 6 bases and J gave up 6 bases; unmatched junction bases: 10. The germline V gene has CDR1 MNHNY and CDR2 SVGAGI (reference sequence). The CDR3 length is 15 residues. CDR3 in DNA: TGTGCCAGCAGATTGATACGGGAGGTGGCCGGGGAGCTGTTTTTT. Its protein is CASRLIREVAGELFF.

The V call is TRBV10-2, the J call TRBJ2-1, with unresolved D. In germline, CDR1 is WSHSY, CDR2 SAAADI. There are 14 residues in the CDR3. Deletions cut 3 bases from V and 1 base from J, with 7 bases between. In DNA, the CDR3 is TGCGCCAGCAGTGAAACGGGTTCCTACAATGAGCAGTTCTTC. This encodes CASSETGSYNEQFF.

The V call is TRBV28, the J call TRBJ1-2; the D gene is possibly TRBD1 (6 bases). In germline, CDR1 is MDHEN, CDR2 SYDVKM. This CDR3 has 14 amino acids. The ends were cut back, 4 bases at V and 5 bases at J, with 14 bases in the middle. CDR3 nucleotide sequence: TGTGCCAGCAGTTCAAGAGGGGGGCCTTATGGCTACACCTTC. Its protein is CASSSRGGPYGYTF.

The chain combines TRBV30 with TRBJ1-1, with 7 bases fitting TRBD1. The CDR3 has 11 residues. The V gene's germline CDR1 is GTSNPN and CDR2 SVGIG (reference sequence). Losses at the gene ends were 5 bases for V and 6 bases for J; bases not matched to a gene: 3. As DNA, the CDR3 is TGTGCCTGGGGTGGGACAGCTGAAGCTTTCTTT. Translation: CAWGGTAEAFF.

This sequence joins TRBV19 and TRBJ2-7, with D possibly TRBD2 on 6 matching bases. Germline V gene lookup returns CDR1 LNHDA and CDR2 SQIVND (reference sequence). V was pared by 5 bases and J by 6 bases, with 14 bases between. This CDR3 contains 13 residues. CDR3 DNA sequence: TGTGCCAGTAGTTTCGACGCCGGGGGCGAGCAGTACTTC. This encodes CASSFDAGGEQYF.

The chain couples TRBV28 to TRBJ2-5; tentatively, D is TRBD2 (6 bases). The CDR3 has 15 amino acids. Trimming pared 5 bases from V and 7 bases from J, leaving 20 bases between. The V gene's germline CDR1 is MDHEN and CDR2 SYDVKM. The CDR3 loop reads CASSTPGLGLGTQYF. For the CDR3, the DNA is TGTGCCAGCAGTACGCCGGGACTGGGGTTGGGGACCCAGTACTTC.